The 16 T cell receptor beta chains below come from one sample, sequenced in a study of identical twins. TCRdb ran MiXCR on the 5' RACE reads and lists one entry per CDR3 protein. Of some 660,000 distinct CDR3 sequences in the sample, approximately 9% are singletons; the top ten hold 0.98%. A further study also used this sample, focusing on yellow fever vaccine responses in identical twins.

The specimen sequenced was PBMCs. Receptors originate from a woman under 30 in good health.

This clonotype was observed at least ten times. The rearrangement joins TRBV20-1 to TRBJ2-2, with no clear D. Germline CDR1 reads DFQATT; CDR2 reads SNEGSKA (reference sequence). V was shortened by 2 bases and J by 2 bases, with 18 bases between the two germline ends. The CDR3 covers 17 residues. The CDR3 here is CSARRADQRVNTGELFF. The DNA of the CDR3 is TGCAGTGCTAGAAGGGCAGACCAACGCGTTAACACCGGGGAGCTGTTTTTT.

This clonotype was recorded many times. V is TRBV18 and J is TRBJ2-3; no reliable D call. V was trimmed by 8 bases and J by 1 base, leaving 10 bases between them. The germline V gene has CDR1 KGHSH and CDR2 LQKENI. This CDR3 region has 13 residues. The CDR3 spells CASSPTGTDTQYF. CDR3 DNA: TGTGCCAGCAGCCCTACTGGCACAGATACGCAGTATTTT.

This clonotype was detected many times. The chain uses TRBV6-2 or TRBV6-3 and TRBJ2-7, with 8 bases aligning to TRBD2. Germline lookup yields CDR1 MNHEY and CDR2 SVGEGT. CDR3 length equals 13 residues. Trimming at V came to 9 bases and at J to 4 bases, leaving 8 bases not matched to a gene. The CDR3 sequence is CASGGGRKYEQYF. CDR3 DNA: TGTGCCAGTGGAGGCGGGAGGAAATACGAGCAGTACTTC.

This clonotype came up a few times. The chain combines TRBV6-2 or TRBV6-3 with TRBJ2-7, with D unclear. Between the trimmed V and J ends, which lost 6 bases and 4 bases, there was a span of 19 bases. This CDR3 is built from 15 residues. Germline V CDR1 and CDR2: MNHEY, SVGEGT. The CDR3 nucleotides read TGTGCCAGCAGCCGATACACCCGAGGCGTATACGAGCAGTACTTC. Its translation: CASSRYTRGVYEQYF.

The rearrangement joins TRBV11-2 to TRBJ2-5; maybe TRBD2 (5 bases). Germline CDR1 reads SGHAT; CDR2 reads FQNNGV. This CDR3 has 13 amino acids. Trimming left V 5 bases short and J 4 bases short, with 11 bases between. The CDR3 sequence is CASSRWRLETQYF. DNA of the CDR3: TGTGCCAGCAGCCGGTGGAGGTTAGAGACCCAGTACTTC.

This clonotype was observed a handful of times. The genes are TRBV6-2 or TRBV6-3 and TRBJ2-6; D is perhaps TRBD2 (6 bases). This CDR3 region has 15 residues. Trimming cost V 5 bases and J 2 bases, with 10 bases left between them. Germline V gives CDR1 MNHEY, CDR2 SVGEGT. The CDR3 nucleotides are TGTGCCAGCAGTCATGGAGGGACTGGGGCCAACGTCCTGACTTTC. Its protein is CASSHGGTGANVLTF.

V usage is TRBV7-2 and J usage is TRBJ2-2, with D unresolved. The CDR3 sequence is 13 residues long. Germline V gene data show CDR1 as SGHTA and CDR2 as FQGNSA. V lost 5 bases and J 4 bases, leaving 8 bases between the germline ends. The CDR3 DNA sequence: TGTGCCAGCAGCGCCGTGGGCACCGGGGAGCTGTTTTTT. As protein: CASSAVGTGELFF.

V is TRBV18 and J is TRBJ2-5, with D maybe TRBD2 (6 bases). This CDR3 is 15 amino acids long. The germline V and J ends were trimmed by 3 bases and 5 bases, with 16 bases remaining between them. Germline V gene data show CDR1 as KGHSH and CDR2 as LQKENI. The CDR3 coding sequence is TGTGCCAGCTCACCCCTTCGGGGGAGAGCTGAGACCCAGTACTTC. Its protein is CASSPLRGRAETQYF. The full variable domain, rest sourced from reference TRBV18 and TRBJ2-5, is NAGVMQNPRHLVRRRGQEARLRCSPMKGHSHVYWYRQLPEEGLKFMVYLQKENIIDESGMPKERFSAEFPKEGPSILRIQQVVRGDSAAYFCASSPLRGRAETQYFGPGTRLLVL.

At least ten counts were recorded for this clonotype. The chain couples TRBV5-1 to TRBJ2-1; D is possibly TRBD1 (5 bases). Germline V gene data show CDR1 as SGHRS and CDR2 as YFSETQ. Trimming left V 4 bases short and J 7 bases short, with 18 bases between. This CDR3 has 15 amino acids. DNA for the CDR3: TGCGCCAGCAGCCCGGCTATTAACCGGACAAATGAGCAGTTCTTC. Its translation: CASSPAINRTNEQFF.

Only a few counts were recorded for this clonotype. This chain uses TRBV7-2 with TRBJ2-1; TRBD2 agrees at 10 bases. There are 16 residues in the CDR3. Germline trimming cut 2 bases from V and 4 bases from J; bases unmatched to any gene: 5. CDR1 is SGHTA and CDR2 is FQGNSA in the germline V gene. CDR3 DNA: TGTGCCAGCAGCTTACGGACTAGCGGATATTACAATGAGCAGTTCTTC. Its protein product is CASSLRTSGYYNEQFF.

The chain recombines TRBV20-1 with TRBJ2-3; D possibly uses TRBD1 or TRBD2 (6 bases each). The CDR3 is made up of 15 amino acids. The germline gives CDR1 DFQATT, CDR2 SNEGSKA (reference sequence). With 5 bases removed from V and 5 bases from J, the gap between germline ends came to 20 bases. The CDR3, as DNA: TGCAGTGCTCCGTTCGGGGGCTCTCTGGGAGATACGCAGTATTTT. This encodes CSAPFGGSLGDTQYF.

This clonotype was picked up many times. CDR3 loop: CASSLALTSGRYEQFF. The CDR3 coding sequence is TGTGCCAGCAGCTTAGCGCTCACTAGCGGGAGATATGAGCAGTTCTTC. The V gene is TRBV7-9, the J gene TRBJ2-1; 11 bases agree with TRBD2. V gave up 0 bases and J gave up 8 bases; unmatched junction bases: 6. The CDR3 spans 16 residues. The germline V gene encodes CDR1 SEHNR and CDR2 FQNEAQ (reference sequence).

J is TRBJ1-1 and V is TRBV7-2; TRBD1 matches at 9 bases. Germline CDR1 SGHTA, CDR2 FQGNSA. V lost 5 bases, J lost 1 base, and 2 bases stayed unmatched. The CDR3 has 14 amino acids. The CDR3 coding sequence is TGTGCCAGCAGCCGGACAGGGGAGAACACTGAAGCTTTCTTT. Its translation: CASSRTGENTEAFF.

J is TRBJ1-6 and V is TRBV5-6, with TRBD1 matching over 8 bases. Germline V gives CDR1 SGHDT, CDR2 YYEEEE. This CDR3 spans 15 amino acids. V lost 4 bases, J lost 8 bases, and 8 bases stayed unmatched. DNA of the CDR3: TGTGCCAGCAGCCCGATGGACAGGGAGGATTCACCCCTCCACTTT. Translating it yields CASSPMDREDSPLHF.

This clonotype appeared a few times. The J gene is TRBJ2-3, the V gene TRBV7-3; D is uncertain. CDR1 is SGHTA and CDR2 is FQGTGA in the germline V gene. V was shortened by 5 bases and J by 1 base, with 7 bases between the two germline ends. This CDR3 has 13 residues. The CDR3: CASSRSRTDTQYF. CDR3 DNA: TGTGCCAGCAGCCGATCCCGCACAGATACGCAGTATTTT.

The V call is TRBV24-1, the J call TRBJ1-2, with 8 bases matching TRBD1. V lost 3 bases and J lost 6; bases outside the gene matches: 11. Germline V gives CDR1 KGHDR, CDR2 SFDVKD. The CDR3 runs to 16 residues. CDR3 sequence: CATSDPLGQGIHGYTF. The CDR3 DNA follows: TGTGCCACCAGTGATCCTTTAGGACAGGGCATTCATGGCTACACCTTC.